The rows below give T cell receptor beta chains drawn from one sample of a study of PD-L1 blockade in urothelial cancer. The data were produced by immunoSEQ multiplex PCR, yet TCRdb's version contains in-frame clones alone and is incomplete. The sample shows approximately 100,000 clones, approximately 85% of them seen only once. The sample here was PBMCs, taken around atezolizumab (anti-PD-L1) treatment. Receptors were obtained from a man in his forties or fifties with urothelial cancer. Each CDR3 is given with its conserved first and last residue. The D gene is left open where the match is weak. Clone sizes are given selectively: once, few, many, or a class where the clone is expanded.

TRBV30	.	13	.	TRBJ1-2	CAWSEQGVDGYTF	TGTGCCTGGAGTGAACAGGGAGTGGATGGCTACACCTTC
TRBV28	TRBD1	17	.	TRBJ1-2	CASTPGGTGTSNYGYTF	TGTGCCAGCACCCCGGGAGGGACAGGGACTTCCAATTATGGCTACACCTTC
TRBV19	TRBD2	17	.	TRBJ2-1	CASSLALAGVSYNEQFF	TGTGCCAGTAGTTTGGCGCTAGCGGGTGTCTCCTACAATGAGCAGTTCTTC
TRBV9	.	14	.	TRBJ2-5	CASSVAQVQETQYF	TGTGCCAGCAGCGTAGCGCAGGTCCAAGAGACCCAGTACTTC
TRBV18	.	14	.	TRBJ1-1	CASSPRGTNTEAFF	TGTGCCAGCTCACCAAGGGGAACGAACACTGAAGCTTTCTTT
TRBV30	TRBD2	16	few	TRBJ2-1	CAWSGGLAGGMNEQFF	TGTGCCTGGAGTGGGGGACTAGCGGGAGGGATGAATGAGCAGTTCTTC
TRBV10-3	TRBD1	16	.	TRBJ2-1	CAISQGAIDPDNEQFF	TGTGCCATCAGTCAGGGGGCCATAGATCCAGACAATGAGCAGTTCTTC
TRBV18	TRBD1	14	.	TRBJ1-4	CASSERTGGVYLFF	TGTGCCAGCTCGGAAAGGACAGGGGGAGTTTACCTGTTTTTT
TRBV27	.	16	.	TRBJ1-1	CASSLRGSKANTEAFF	TGTGCCAGCAGTTTAAGAGGCAGTAAGGCGAACACTGAAGCTTTCTTT
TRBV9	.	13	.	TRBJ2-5	CASSVTGVETQYF	TGTGCCAGCAGCGTAACGGGAGTTGAGACCCAGTACTTC
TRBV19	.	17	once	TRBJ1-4	CASSWQAHLATNEKLFF	TGTGCCAGTAGTTGGCAGGCCCACCTTGCAACTAATGAAAAACTGTTTTTT
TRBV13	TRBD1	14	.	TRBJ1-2	CASSPRDRVYGYTF	TGTGCCAGCAGCCCCCGGGACAGGGTCTATGGCTACACCTTC
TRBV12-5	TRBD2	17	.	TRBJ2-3	CASGDGTSGPSTDTQYF	TGTGCTAGTGGGGACGGGACTAGCGGCCCTTCAACAGATACGCAGTATTTT
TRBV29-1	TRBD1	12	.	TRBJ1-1	CSVETGGAEAFF	TGCAGCGTCGAGACAGGGGGGGCTGAAGCTTTCTTT
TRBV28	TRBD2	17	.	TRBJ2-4	CASSPPGGSGSKNIQYF	TGTGCCAGCAGTCCCCCGGGCGGGAGTGGGTCCAAAAACATTCAGTACTTC
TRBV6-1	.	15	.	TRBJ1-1	CASSERREWNTEAFF	TGTGCCAGCAGTGAACGTAGGGAGTGGAACACTGAAGCTTTCTTT
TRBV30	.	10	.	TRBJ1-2	CAWIYYGYTF	TGTGCCTGGATCTACTATGGCTACACCTTC
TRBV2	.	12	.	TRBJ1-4	CASVASNEKLFF	TGTGCCAGCGTCGCCAGTAATGAAAAACTGTTTTTT
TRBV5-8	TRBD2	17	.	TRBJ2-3	CASSFAILAGGRTTQYF	TGTGCCAGCAGCTTCGCCATCTTAGCGGGCGGGAGAACTACGCAGTATTTT
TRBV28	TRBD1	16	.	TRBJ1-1	CASSRRQGTKYTEAFF	TGTGCCAGCAGTCGCCGACAGGGGACGAAGTACACTGAAGCTTTCTTT
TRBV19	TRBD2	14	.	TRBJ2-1	CASRSGRERNEQFF	TGTGCCAGTAGGAGCGGGAGAGAGCGCAATGAGCAGTTCTTC
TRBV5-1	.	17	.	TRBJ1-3	CASSLGQTEWGGNTIYF	TGCGCCAGCAGCTTGGGACAGACTGAGTGGGGAGGAAACACCATATATTTT
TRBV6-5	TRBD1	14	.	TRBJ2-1	CASSPNTGGNEQFF	TGTGCCAGCAGCCCTAATACAGGGGGCAATGAGCAGTTCTTC
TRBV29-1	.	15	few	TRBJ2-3	CSVEVVRGPLDTQYF	TGCAGCGTTGAAGTCGTACGGGGTCCCCTCGATACGCAGTATTTT
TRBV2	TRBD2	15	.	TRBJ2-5	CASSTWTSLQETQYF	TGTGCCAGCAGTACCTGGACTAGCCTACAAGAGACCCAGTACTTC
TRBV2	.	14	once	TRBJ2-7	CASSARQISYEQYF	TGTGCCAGCAGTGCCCGCCAGATCTCCTACGAGCAGTACTTC
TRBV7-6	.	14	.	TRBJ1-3	CASSLQGPGNTIYF	TGTGCCAGCAGCTTACAGGGCCCGGGAAACACCATATATTTT
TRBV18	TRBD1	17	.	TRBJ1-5	CASSQTGLDLSNQPQHF	TGTGCCAGCTCACAGACAGGGTTAGACCTCAGCAATCAGCCCCAGCATTTT
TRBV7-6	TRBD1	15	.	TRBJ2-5	CASSKGQGVQETQYF	TGTGCCAGCAGCAAGGGACAGGGGGTCCAAGAGACCCAGTACTTC
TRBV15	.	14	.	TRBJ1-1	CATSRDHGGTEAFF	TGTGCCACCAGCAGAGATCACGGGGGGACTGAAGCTTTCTTT
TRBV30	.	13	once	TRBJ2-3	CAWANRGLVAQYF	TGTGCCTGGGCTAACAGGGGACTCGTCGCGCAGTATTTT